This T cell receptor beta chain was retrieved from a study of beta chain features in type 1 diabetes. As for the study in general: No age, gender or cell yield differences were seen between patients and healthy donors.

This clone was seen more than once but under ten times. What it binds is unknown. Investigators reverse transcribed all isolated RNA, so they sequenced expressed TCRB transcripts. Assay: immunoSEQ multiplex PCR; the TCRdb copy retains only in-frame clones and omits some. Of about 340,000 clones listed, 8% are singletons. Broader study findings: Among patients with Type 1 diabetes, TCRB CDR3s were moderately but significantly shorter in every one of the four CD4+ subsets. An over-representation of cells with high TCR expression could result from cDNA sequencing.

The TCR sequence derives from a woman aged 18-30 years in good health. Sequences were obtained from central memory CD4+ T cells from blood.

CDR3 bases: TGTGCCAGCAGCTTGGAAGGGGGCGTTTACACTGAAGCTTTCTTT. Translating gives CASSLEGGVYTEAFF. The V gene is TRBV5-4, the J gene TRBJ1-1; TRBD1 agrees at 7 bases. CDR1 SGHNT and CDR2 YYREEE come from the germline V gene (reference sequence). This CDR3 has 15 residues. V was pared by 0 bases and J by 3 bases, with 5 bases of the junction left unmatched. The whole variable domain, filled in from reference TRBV5-4 and TRBJ1-1, reads ETGVTQSPTHLIKTRGQQVTLRCSSQSGHNTVSWYQQALGQGPQFIFQYYREEENGRGNFPPRFSGLQFPNYSSELNVNALELDDSALYLCASSLEGGVYTEAFFGQGTRLTVV.